The clone carrying this T cell receptor beta chain was seen a few times. The entry originates in a study of identical twins. TCRdb recomputed calls from the 5' RACE reads with MiXCR, one row per CDR3 protein. This table holds roughly 260,000 distinct CDR3 sequences, over 13% found once. Germline CDR1 is SGHDT and CDR2 is YYEEEE. This CDR3 contains 12 residues. V lost 0 bases and J lost 11, with 11 bases in between. The rearrangement uses TRBV5-6 and TRBJ1-1; TRBD1 is a possible D gene (5 bases). Sequencing was carried out using memory (CD45RO+) T cells sorted from blood. This sequence originates from a young woman in good health. In nucleotides, the CDR3 is TGTGCCAGCAGCTTGGTGAGGGGTAGGGCTTTCTTT. Residues: CASSLVRGRAFF.